These 30 T cell receptor beta chains share one sample of origin, sequenced in a study of cytomegalovirus exposure and HLA in healthy donors. The PCR used 60 Vbeta and 13 Jbeta primers. Method: immunoSEQ multiplex PCR; TCRdb's copy keeps in-frame clones and lacks some. The sample yields 120,000 to 150,000 clones, under 80% seen once. Sequencing was done on a sample of PBMCs. The receptors shown here come from a male donor in good health and CMV-seronegative.

The chain recombines TRBV5-1 with TRBJ1-3; possibly TRBD1 for D (6 bases). The germline CDR1 and CDR2 sequences are SGHRS and YFSETQ. V was shortened by 4 bases and J by 4 bases, with 15 bases between the two germline ends. The length of the CDR3 is 15 residues. The CDR3 nucleotides are TGCGCCAGCAGCAAAGGACAGCGAGACGGAAACACCATATATTTT. It yields the protein CASSKGQRDGNTIYF.

The genes are TRBV27 and TRBJ2-5; D might be TRBD1 (5 bases). The germline V gene has CDR1 MNHEY and CDR2 SMNVEV (reference sequence). CDR3 length: 15 residues. The germline V and J ends were trimmed by 5 bases and 5 bases, with 18 bases remaining between them. This CDR3 reads CASSKGLISAETQYF. In DNA, the CDR3 is TGTGCCAGCAGTAAGGGGTTAATATCTGCGGAGACCCAGTACTTC.

J is TRBJ2-6 and V is TRBV10-3; D not resolved. Germline CDR1 is ENHRY and CDR2 is SYGVKD. V lost 4 bases to trimming and J lost 0 bases, with 7 bases between them. The CDR3 has 15 amino acids. Here the CDR3 reads CAISVELSGANVLTF. For the CDR3, the DNA is TGTGCCATCAGTGTAGAACTCTCTGGGGCCAACGTCCTGACTTTC.

The chain joins TRBV5-1 to TRBJ1-5; 7 nucleotides match TRBD1. This CDR3 spans 16 amino acids. The V and J ends lost 0 bases and 2 bases, in that order; junction bases with no gene match: 5. Germline V gene lookup returns CDR1 SGHRS and CDR2 YFSETQ. This CDR3 reads CASSLEGGDGNQPQHF. Written as DNA, the CDR3 is TGCGCCAGCAGCTTGGAAGGGGGCGACGGCAATCAGCCCCAGCATTTT.

This chain connects TRBV30 to TRBJ2-1, with D hard to call. The length of the CDR3 is 12 residues. Germline lookup yields CDR1 GTSNPN and CDR2 SVGIG (reference sequence). Trimming cost V 0 bases and J 10 bases, with 10 bases left between them. The CDR3 loop is CAWSVQGVEQFF. CDR3 bases: TGTGCCTGGAGTGTACAAGGAGTGGAGCAGTTCTTC.

This clone was counted a few times. V gene TRBV7-9 combines with J gene TRBJ1-4; 7 positions match TRBD1. Germline CDR1 SEHNR, CDR2 FQNEAQ (reference sequence). V lost 2 bases, J lost 0 bases, and 3 bases stayed unmatched. CDR3 length: 16 amino acids. The CDR3: CASSLWDSATNEKLFF. The CDR3 nucleotides are TGTGCCAGCAGCTTATGGGACAGTGCAACTAATGAAAAACTGTTTTTT.

This chain uses TRBV7-9 with TRBJ1-6, with TRBD1 matching 7 bases. There are 15 residues in the CDR3. The ends lost 4 bases at V and 5 bases at J; junction bases unmatched: 5. CDR1 and CDR2 (germline): SEHNR, FQNEAQ (reference sequence). CDR3 coding DNA: TGTGCCAGCAGCTCACCCGGGACAGATAATTCACCCCTCCACTTT. This translates into CASSSPGTDNSPLHF.

The V gene is TRBV5-1, the J gene TRBJ1-2, with D tentatively TRBD1 (5 bases). The CDR3 is 15 amino acids. Germline V gene lookup returns CDR1 SGHRS and CDR2 YFSETQ. V lost 3 bases and J lost 4, with 16 bases in between. The CDR3 spells CASSWAPTDTYGYTF. CDR3 nucleotide sequence: TGCGCCAGCAGCTGGGCTCCGACAGACACCTATGGCTACACCTTC. Filled out from reference TRBV5-1 and TRBJ1-2, the complete variable domain reads KAGVTQTPRYLIKTRGQQVTLSCSPISGHRSVSWYQQTPGQGLQFLFEYFSETQRNKGNFPGRFSGRQFSNSRSEMNVSTLELGDSALYLCASSWAPTDTYGYTFGSGTRLTVV.

The rearrangement uses TRBV27 and TRBJ2-7; perhaps TRBD1 as D (6 bases). Trimming left V 3 bases short and J 2 bases short, with 17 bases between. Per germline, CDR1 MNHEY and CDR2 SMNVEV (reference sequence). The CDR3 spans 16 residues. For the CDR3, the DNA is TGTGCCAGCAGTTTGGGAACAGGGCATTCTACCTACGAGCAGTACTTC. Translating it yields CASSLGTGHSTYEQYF.

The chain employs TRBV9 and TRBJ2-7, with D hard to call. The CDR3 has 13 amino acids. CDR1 and CDR2 from the germline V gene are SGDLS and YYNGEE. Trimming cost V 0 bases and J 7 bases, with 11 bases left between them. CDR3: CASSVGHQKEQYF. CDR3 DNA: TGTGCCAGCAGCGTAGGACACCAGAAGGAGCAGTACTTC.

The chain recombines TRBV4-1 with TRBJ1-3; D gene unclear. Germline V gene sequence: CDR1 MGHRA, CDR2 YSYEKL. Trimming took 0 bases from V and 7 from J, leaving 22 bases between them. The CDR3 contains 18 residues. CDR3 DNA sequence: TGCGCCAGCAGCCAAGATCGGGTCAGACCCCTAGAATGGAACACCATATATTTT. Translated, it gives CASSQDRVRPLEWNTIYF.

The chain employs TRBV7-9 and TRBJ1-1, with D perhaps matching TRBD1 (5 bases). The V gene's germline CDR1 is SEHNR and CDR2 FQNEAQ (reference sequence). The CDR3 runs 16 residues. Between the trimmed V and J ends, which lost 0 bases and 4 bases, there was a span of 15 bases. CDR3 region: CASSLAGGVSGTEAFF. Written as DNA, the CDR3 is TGTGCCAGCAGCTTAGCCGGGGGGGTGAGTGGCACTGAAGCTTTCTTT.

The chain recombines TRBV7-2 with TRBJ1-5; D remains unclear. The CDR3 is 17 residues long. Trimming shortened V by 1 base and J by 0 bases, and 13 bases separated the two germline ends. Germline loops: CDR1 SGHTA, CDR2 FQGNSA. The CDR3 region is CASSLDLRAYSNQPQHF. DNA of the CDR3: TGTGCCAGCAGCTTAGATCTGAGAGCCTATAGCAATCAGCCCCAGCATTTT.

This rearrangement joins TRBV10-3 to TRBJ1-3; D gene ambiguous. Per germline, CDR1 ENHRY and CDR2 SYGVKD. V was pared by 4 bases and J by 0 bases, with 7 bases between. CDR3 length: 14 residues. CDR3 sequence reads: CAISGDNSGNTIYF. The CDR3 DNA reads TGTGCCATCAGTGGCGACAACTCTGGAAACACCATATATTTT.

The chain uses TRBV30 and TRBJ2-7; 10 bases are shared with TRBD2. The V and J ends lost 2 bases and 2 bases, in that order; junction bases with no gene match: 6. The CDR3 length is 15 residues. Germline loops: CDR1 GTSNPN, CDR2 SVGIG (reference sequence). CDR3: CAWSPWLAGAYEQYF. CDR3 coding DNA: TGTGCCTGGAGTCCTTGGCTAGCGGGGGCCTACGAGCAGTACTTC.

This clone was seen a handful of times. The rearrangement uses TRBV6-6 and TRBJ1-3; D call uncertain. The ends were cut back, 8 bases at V and 0 bases at J, with 2 bases in the middle. The germline gives CDR1 MNHNY, CDR2 SVGAGI (reference sequence). CDR3 size: 11 residues. CDR3 nucleotides: TGTGCCAGCCTCTCTGGAAACACCATATATTTT. It encodes CASLSGNTIYF.

This clone was recorded a few times. DNA of the CDR3: TGTGCCAGCAGCTTAAATCCGTCGTCGGCAGGGGGTGGGGGGAAGGCTTTCTTT. Its translation is CASSLNPSSAGGGGKAFF. This chain uses TRBV7-3 with TRBJ1-1; 7 bases fit TRBD1. CDR3 length: 18 amino acids. The junction had 22 bases not matched to a gene; V was cut back by 1 base and J by 11 bases. Germline V gene lookup returns CDR1 SGHTA and CDR2 FQGTGA.

This clone has only a few counts. Germline is not matched at one junction end, which may reflect a read error. This chain joins TRBV15 and TRBJ1-5, with D unclear. Germline CDR1 is LNHNV and CDR2 is YYDKDF (reference sequence). The CDR3 has 15 residues. The CDR3 sequence is CPTSREEGSMGPQHF. The CDR3 DNA reads TGTCCCACCAGCAGAGAGGAGGGCTCAATGGGGCCCCAGCATTTT.

This rearrangement joins TRBV29-1 to TRBJ1-1; no clear D gene. Trimming removed 6 bases at V and 5 bases at J, with 13 bases between. The CDR3 is 12 amino acids. Germline CDR1 is SQVTM and CDR2 is ANQGSEA. This CDR3 is CSVAETGTEAFF. CDR3 DNA sequence: TGCAGCGTCGCCGAGACCGGGACTGAAGCTTTCTTT.

This clone was observed a single time. The V gene is TRBV7-9, the J gene TRBJ2-7; 7 nucleotides match TRBD1. Trimming at V came to 11 bases and at J to 3 bases, leaving 10 bases not matched to a gene. The CDR3 sequence is 13 residues long. Germline V gene sequence: CDR1 SEHNR, CDR2 FQNEAQ (reference sequence). The CDR3 protein is CAWNTRDSYEQYF. In nucleotides, the CDR3 is TGTGCCTGGAACACTCGGGACAGCTACGAGCAGTACTTC.

In nucleotides, the CDR3 is TGCGCCAGCAGCCCAAGACAGGGAAGCACTGAAGCTTTCTTT. Translating it yields CASSPRQGSTEAFF. This chain links TRBV5-1 with TRBJ1-1, with 7 bases fitting TRBD1. Germline V CDR1 and CDR2: SGHRS, YFSETQ. The CDR3 spans 14 residues. J lost 4 bases, V lost 4 bases, and 7 bases had no gene match.

This rearrangement joins TRBV7-2 to TRBJ2-6; 10 bases agree with TRBD1. The trim removed 5 bases at V and 0 bases at J, leaving 7 bases unmatched. The CDR3 extends over 18 amino acids. Germline V lookup: CDR1 SGHTA, CDR2 FQGNSA. The DNA of the CDR3 is TGTGCCAGCAGCCAACCGGGGGACAGGGGCTCTGGGGCCAACGTCCTGACTTTC. Its translation is CASSQPGDRGSGANVLTF. Based on the CDR3 plus reference TRBV7-2 and TRBJ2-6, the full variable domain is GAGVSQSPSNKVTEKGKDVELRCDPISGHTALYWYRQSLGQGLEFLIYFQGNSAPDKSGLPSDRFSAERTGGSVSTLTIQRTQQEDSAVYLCASSQPGDRGSGANVLTFGAGSRLTVL.

V gene TRBV18 combines with J gene TRBJ1-2, with D unclear. This CDR3 has 15 residues. Germline V gene data show CDR1 as KGHSH and CDR2 as LQKENI. V lost 3 bases and J lost 7, with 18 bases in between. As DNA, the CDR3 is TGTGCCAGCTCACCGAAATCGGGGTTGGACGGTGGCTACACCTTC. This translates into CASSPKSGLDGGYTF. Together with reference TRBV18 and TRBJ1-2, the CDR3 gives the full variable domain: NAGVMQNPRHLVRRRGQEARLRCSPMKGHSHVYWYRQLPEEGLKFMVYLQKENIIDESGMPKERFSAEFPKEGPSILRIQQVVRGDSAAYFCASSPKSGLDGGYTFGSGTRLTVV.

The genes are TRBV4-2 and TRBJ2-5; D not resolved. CDR3 length: 12 amino acids. V gave up 1 base and J gave up 5 bases, with 5 bases separating them. CDR1 and CDR2 from the germline V gene are LGHNA and YNFKEQ. The CDR3 DNA is TGTGCCAGCAGCCAAGCCGGGGAGACCCAGTACTTC. Translating gives CASSQAGETQYF.

The chain joins TRBV7-8 to TRBJ2-7; possibly TRBD1 for D (5 bases). The germline V and J ends were trimmed by 8 bases and 2 bases, with 25 bases remaining between them. The CDR3 totals 17 residues. Germline CDR1 and CDR2: SGHVS and FQNEAQ. The CDR3 bases are TGTGCCAGCTCCAGGCAGGGCAATCCCCCGAAAACCTACGAGCAGTACTTC. Translating it yields CASSRQGNPPKTYEQYF. The full variable domain, in which reference TRBV7-8 and TRBJ2-7 provide the parts outside the CDR3, is GAGVSQSPRYKVAKRGQDVALRCDPISGHVSLFWYQQALGQGPEFLTYFQNEAQLDKSGLPSDRFFAERPEGSVSTLKIQRTQQEDSAVYLCASSRQGNPPKTYEQYFGPGTRLTVT.

The CDR3 DNA reads as TGCGCCAGCAGCTTGGCCGGGACAACGAGCGAGCAGTACTTC. Protein sequence: CASSLAGTTSEQYF. The V call is TRBV5-1, the J call TRBJ2-5, with D perhaps TRBD1 (6 bases). Gene TRBJ2-7 matches the end of the DNA better, so the J call may be wrong. The CDR3 is made up of 14 amino acids. Per the germline V gene, CDR1 is SGHRS and CDR2 is YFSETQ.

The chain couples TRBV4-2 to TRBJ2-2; 10 bases fit TRBD2. This CDR3 is 18 amino acids long. After removal of 1 base from V and 2 bases from J, the junction contained 7 bases not matched to a gene. Germline V gene sequence: CDR1 LGHNA, CDR2 YNFKEQ. This CDR3 is CASSQGRAGGLNTGELFF. Here the CDR3 DNA reads TGTGCCAGCAGCCAAGGTCGAGCGGGGGGGCTAAACACCGGGGAGCTGTTTTTT.

This clone was seen a few times. The chain recombines TRBV4-3 with TRBJ2-5, with D perhaps matching TRBD2 (5 bases). CDR1 and CDR2 from the germline V gene are LGHNA and YSLEER. V was trimmed by 4 bases and J by 1 base, leaving 10 bases between them. This CDR3 has 14 residues. The CDR3, as DNA: TGCGCCAGCAGCCCCTCACTAGTCCAAGAGACCCAGTACTTC. It encodes CASSPSLVQETQYF.

This chain joins TRBV10-2 and TRBJ2-2; 7 bases are shared with TRBD2. The CDR3 consists of 16 residues. Looked up from germline, CDR1 is WSHSY and CDR2 is SAAADI. Unmatched junction bases numbered 14, after V lost 7 bases and J lost 6 bases. DNA for the CDR3: TGCGCCAGCATTTGGGGCCCGGGGGGTTTGGCCGGGGAGCTGTTTTTT. This translates into CASIWGPGGLAGELFF.

Note on this clone: Relative to the germline gene, one junction end is altered; a read error may explain this. The rearrangement links TRBV7-9 to TRBJ1-1; 7 bases map to TRBD1. Germline CDR1 reads SEHNR; CDR2 reads FQNEAQ (reference sequence). This CDR3 has 14 residues. This CDR3 is CSSSLGQANTEAFF. The DNA for the CDR3 is TGTTCCAGCAGCTTAGGACAGGCGAACACTGAAGCTTTCTTT. Filled out from reference TRBV7-9 and TRBJ1-1, the complete variable domain reads DTGVSQNPRHKITKRGQNVTFRCDPISEHNRLYWYRQTLGQGPEFLTYFQNEAQLEKSRLLSDRFSAERPKGSFSTLEIQRTEQGDSAMYLCSSSLGQANTEAFFGQGTRLTVV.